This TCR beta chain was retrieved from a study of beta chain features in type 1 diabetes (dated by TCRdb to 2017 to 2018). Concerning the study at large: Mean age, gender distribution, total cell number and subset yield were not different between patients and healthy donors. Across all samples, around 99 million sorted cells were examined, and cell number per subset correlated strongly with RNA yield. In the study, TCRB repertoires of sorted circulating CD4+ T cell subsets from recently diagnosed type 1 diabetes patients were compared with those of matched healthy donors. Regulatory and stem cell-like memory subsets were obtained from only 8 patients and roughly 8 healthy donors, while naive and central memory subsets were obtained from all 30 or so donors.

This clone was seen repeatedly, ten times or more. Its antigen is still unknown. Qualities for individual bases were not recorded, and no much larger clone is one base off. Other DNA sequences in the sample encode the same CDR3. V is cut by 2 bases and J by 5 bases, and the space between the germline ends is 4 bases. Inclusive of the bounding cysteine and phenylalanine, the CDR3 is 11 residues long. This entry keeps only the CDR3 DNA: 33 bases, framed from base 1. The germline V gene encodes CDR1 SGHRS and CDR2 YFSETQ. From each donor, a single peripheral blood sample of roughly 0.11 L on average was drawn into heparinised tubes. A BD FACSAria II was used to sort naive, central memory, regulatory and stem cell-like memory CD4+ T cells with a panel that included CD45RO, CCR7, CD25, CD127, CD95 and CD27. Every sorted population had a purity above 95%. PBMCs were isolated immediately by Lymphoprep density gradient centrifugation and stained directly without culture. To minimize batch effects, samples were stained and sorted in pairs, one healthy donor with one patient per experiment.

Results the study describes overall, beyond this receptor: Only small numbers of individuals were included in the HLA sub-analyses, which left unresolved whether HLA type had any influence on TCRB rearrangement. A moderate but significant shortening of TCRB CDR3 length was observed in type 1 diabetes patients in all four CD4+ subsets. Because cDNA was sequenced instead of genomic DNA, activated cells with high expression could be over-represented, although the groups did not differ in activation or CD3 levels. At VDJ recombination sites, type 1 diabetes patients had fewer insertions and more deleted nucleotides, which implies abnormalities in thymic rearrangement. PCR may preferentially amplify shorter templates, but because patient and control samples were amplified and corrected together, any resulting skew would affect both groups equally. The naive, central memory and regulatory TCRB repertoires appeared to resemble one another more closely among patients than among healthy donors.

The entire amount of isolated RNA was reverse transcribed using the High Capacity cDNA Reverse Transcription Kit, so the sequenced TCRB transcripts were expressed ones. Naive, central memory and regulatory T cell samples underwent deep immunoSEQ sequencing, averaging roughly 3.3 million total reads per sample. Sorted cells were lysed in RLT buffer and RNA was extracted with DNase-treated RNeasy Micro or Mini kits, depending on cell number. Each cell subset was processed separately to prevent cross-contamination, with patient and healthy donor samples processed together. The immunoSEQ multiplex PCR was used to amplify TCRB sequences from cDNA, yielding 87-bp fragments that span the CDR3 region. The amplicons were sequenced using the Illumina HiSeq platform. The authors' analysis ran thus. Synthetic template baselines were used to correct PCR bias computationally, reads within Hamming distance 2 were collapsed, and singletons that could not be merged were discarded. By aligning reads against IMGT, V, D and J genes, CDR3 length, and insertions or deletions at six rearrangement sites were assigned. Clonotype counts were normalized to sorted cell number within each subset before computing true diversity and Gini coefficients with the tcR R package. The overlap coefficient, calculated on TCRB nucleotide sequences, was used to measure repertoire sharing. Out-of-frame TCRB sequences from naive cells were analyzed to stand in for the pre-selection repertoire. The immuneACCESS repertoire file appears here via TCRdb, limited to in-frame rearrangements. These files lack a portion of the clones; in checked studies, under half of the deficit traces to unresolved V genes, and the cause of the others is not known. The V and J calls and clone size are taken from that table; D and trimming were inferred from the DNA. Across this sample there are around 450,000 clones, with 9.5% to 12% seen only once. The ten largest clones represent more than 0.045% of the sample.

The clonotype comes from a woman in her late teens or twenties in good health. Here the chain combines TRBV5-1 and TRBJ2-5; the D gene cannot be resolved reliably. Sample: naive CD4+ T cells from blood. This specimen's cell subset or site label, interpreted: true naive CD4+ T cells. The sequence in DNA is TGCGCCAGCAGCTTCTCGGAGACCCAGTACTTC. Its translation is CASSFSETQYF.